These 12 T cell receptor beta chains were sequenced from one sample in a study of CD8+CD57+ T cells in acquired aplastic anemia (dated by TCRdb to the late 2010s). Sequencing relied on an Illumina HiSeq 2000. Genomic DNA served as template for TCR beta VDJ combination and CDR3 sequence profiling. In-frame beta chains were kept once TCRdb had trimmed the public reads at Q25 with fastp and called clones with MiXCR. Here each entry gathers all rows of one CDR3 protein and keeps the most common genes and DNA. This sample is represented by approximately 470,000 distinct CDR3 sequences; roughly 34% of them were singletons. The ten largest clones add up to 0.82% of the sample. The patients picked for sequencing were ones in whom flow cytometry had shown an expansion of CD8+CD57+ cells. Sample: sorted CD4+, CD8+, or CD8+CD57+ T cells (not recorded which) from PBMCs. These receptors came from a human donor with aplastic anemia.

This clonotype has just one count. This chain links TRBV20-1 with TRBJ2-7, with TRBD2 identical over 7 bases. The germline gives CDR1 DFQATT, CDR2 SNEGSKA (reference sequence). V lost 6 bases and J lost 6; bases outside the gene matches: 17. This CDR3 is built from 15 residues. CDR3 region: CSAGRVGVDYGEQYF. In DNA, the CDR3 is TGCAGTGCGGGGAGGGTGGGGGTCGATTATGGCGAGCAGTACTTC.

Many counts were recorded for this clonotype. The gene calls are TRBV20-1 and TRBJ2-7; D is perhaps TRBD2 (5 bases). This CDR3 comprises 14 residues. Trimming stripped 5 bases from V and 5 bases from J, with 19 bases between. In germline, CDR1 is DFQATT, CDR2 SNEGSKA (reference sequence). This chain's CDR3 is CSAGLGAVLHEQYF. In DNA, the CDR3 is TGCAGTGCTGGTTTGGGAGCGGTGTTACACGAGCAGTACTTC.

This clonotype showed up many times. The gene calls are TRBV19 and TRBJ2-5; 9 nucleotides line up with TRBD1. Per the germline V gene, CDR1 is LNHDA and CDR2 is SQIVND (reference sequence). Trimming removed 4 bases from V and 1 base from J; junction bases left unmatched: 4. This CDR3 has 15 amino acids. CDR3 amino acids: CASSRVTGGQETQYF. The CDR3 DNA reads TGTGCCAGTAGTAGAGTGACAGGGGGCCAAGAGACCCAGTACTTC.

As to this clonotype: It is likely a read error, because the conserved phenylalanine at the end of the CDR3 is missing. This chain connects TRBV2 to TRBJ1-5, with D possibly TRBD1 on 6 matching bases. The CDR3 has 13 residues. CDR1 and CDR2 from the germline V gene are SNHLY and FYNNEI. The V end lost 10 bases, the J end lost 5 bases, and 15 bases lay between the germline ends. The CDR3 DNA is TGTGCCACTACAGGGTCCGCCGATCAGCCCCAGCATTCT. It yields the protein CATTGSADQPQHS.

V is TRBV24-1 and J is TRBJ2-7; D is possibly TRBD1 or TRBD2 (5 bases each). Germline CDR1 is KGHDR and CDR2 is SFDVKD. The V gene lost 9 bases and the J gene lost 2 bases, with 13 bases spanning the gap. CDR3 length: 13 residues. Here the CDR3 DNA reads TGTGCCACCCGTGGGGCGGGTCCCTACGAGCAGTACTTC. It translates to CATRGAGPYEQYF.

The V gene is TRBV6-5, the J gene TRBJ2-3; TRBD2 aligns across 11 bases. V dropped 3 bases and J dropped 3; count of bases not matched to a gene: 2. The germline V gene has CDR1 MNHEY and CDR2 SVGAGI. This CDR3 spans 15 amino acids. The CDR3 loop reads CASSYSGRETDTQYF. CDR3 DNA: TGTGCCAGCAGTTATAGCGGGAGGGAAACAGATACGCAGTATTTT.

Notes on this clonotype: Being one base from a much bigger clone, this may be a read error. The V gene is TRBV19, the J gene TRBJ2-3, with 7 bases aligning to TRBD2. Germline V gene data show CDR1 as LNHDA and CDR2 as SQIVND (reference sequence). This CDR3 contains 15 residues. Written as DNA, the CDR3 is TGTGCCAGTAGCCTGGGACCGGGGGGAACAGATACGCAGTGTTTT. Encoded protein: CASSLGPGGTDTQCF.

The rearrangement uses TRBV25-1 and TRBJ2-3, with D tentatively TRBD2 (7 bases). This CDR3 region has 14 residues. CDR1 is MGHDK, CDR2 SYGVNS, per germline. V was clipped by 5 bases and J by 11 bases, with 20 bases between them. CDR3 sequence: CASSTWTSGDKQYF. Written as DNA, the CDR3 is TGTGCCAGCAGTACCTGGACAAGCGGGGACAAGCAGTATTTT.

This clonotype was recorded many times. This chain links TRBV29-1 with TRBJ1-1; D is unclear. Germline V gene sequence: CDR1 SQVTM, CDR2 ANQGSEA. The CDR3 covers 14 residues. V dropped 6 bases and J dropped 0 bases, with 14 bases sitting between them. DNA for the CDR3: TGCAGCGTCTCTCCCTCGGGAGTGAACACTGAAGCTTTCTTT. This encodes CSVSPSGVNTEAFF. Full variable domain (remainder filled in from reference TRBV29-1 and TRBJ1-1): SAVISQKPSRDICQRGTSLTIQCQVDSQVTMMFWYRQQPGQSLTLIATANQGSEATYESGFVIDKFPISRPNLTFSTLTVSNMSPEDSSIYLCSVSPSGVNTEAFFGQGTRLTVV.

The chain carries TRBV7-8 and TRBJ2-1; no firm D call. V lost 5 bases and J lost 7, with 12 bases in between. This CDR3 contains 13 residues. Germline V gives CDR1 SGHVS, CDR2 FQNEAQ. In DNA form, the CDR3 reads TGTGCCAGCAGCCAACCCCAATGGAATGAGCAGTTCTTC. It translates to CASSQPQWNEQFF. Full variable domain (outside the CDR3, taken from reference TRBV7-8 and TRBJ2-1): GAGVSQSPRYKVAKRGQDVALRCDPISGHVSLFWYQQALGQGPEFLTYFQNEAQLDKSGLPSDRFFAERPEGSVSTLKIQRTQQEDSAVYLCASSQPQWNEQFFGPGTRLTVL.

The J gene is TRBJ2-7, the V gene TRBV20-1; TRBD1 is a possible D gene (6 bases). Germline V lookup: CDR1 DFQATT, CDR2 SNEGSKA (reference sequence). CDR3 length equals 13 residues. Trimming shortened V by 1 base and J by 5 bases, and 12 bases separated the two germline ends. CDR3 loop: CSARVQGFHEQYF. The CDR3 coding sequence is TGCAGTGCTAGAGTGCAGGGGTTTCACGAGCAGTACTTC.

The chain recombines TRBV28 with TRBJ1-5; weak D call: TRBD1 (5 bases). This CDR3 has 18 amino acids. Per germline, CDR1 MDHEN and CDR2 SYDVKM. The V end was cut by 5 bases, the J end by 2 bases, with 22 bases between. The DNA for the CDR3 is TGTGCCAGCAGTAGCGGCGGCAGGTCGGGGGAGCGCAATCAGCCCCAGCATTTT. Its translation: CASSSGGRSGERNQPQHF.